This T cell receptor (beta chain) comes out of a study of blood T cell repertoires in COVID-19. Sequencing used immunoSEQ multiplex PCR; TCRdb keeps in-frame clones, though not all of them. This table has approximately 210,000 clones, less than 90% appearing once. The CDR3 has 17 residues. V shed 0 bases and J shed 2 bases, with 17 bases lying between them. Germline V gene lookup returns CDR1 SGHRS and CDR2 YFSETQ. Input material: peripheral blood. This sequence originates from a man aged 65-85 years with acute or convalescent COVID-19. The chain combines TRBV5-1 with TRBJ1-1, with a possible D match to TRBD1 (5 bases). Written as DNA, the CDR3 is TGCGCCAGCAGCTTGGGTCTTGTTAGGGGTAGAAACACTGAAGCTTTCTTT. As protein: CASSLGLVRGRNTEAFF.